Following are 13 T cell receptor beta chains from one sample sequenced in a study of spatial heterogeneity in lung cancer. Time point in this sample: sample taken at primary tumor resection. Their antigens remain unidentified. TCRdb reprocessed the 5' RACE reads via MiXCR and lists one record per CDR3 protein. The repertoire holds about 18,000 distinct CDR3 sequences, approximately 9.5% seen once, with 20% to 25% in the top ten. Study results and limitations: Tumor mutation counts were tracked by expanded intratumoral alpha and beta TCR counts.

The specimen was lung tumor tissue, collected at surgery. Receptors originate from a female donor with early-stage non-small cell lung cancer.

Turning to this clonotype: A read error may be the cause here, since a much bigger clone is one base away. For a library built for alpha chains, this beta chain is a stray read; little rests on its size. J is TRBJ2-5 and V is TRBV5-1; no clear D. V shed 3 bases and J shed 4 bases, with 4 bases lying between them. This CDR3 spans 11 amino acids. Germline V gene data show CDR1 as SGHRS and CDR2 as YFSETQ. The CDR3 coding sequence is TGCGCCAGCAGCTACCCAGAGACCCAGTACTTC. Translated: CASSYPETQYF.

This clonotype was counted many times. The library was prepared for alpha chains; this beta chain is a stray read, so its frequency means little. J is TRBJ2-7 and V is TRBV2; no clear D. The length of the CDR3 is 12 residues. The germline V gene encodes CDR1 SNHLY and CDR2 FYNNEI. V was trimmed by 7 bases and J by 2 bases, leaving 9 bases between them. CDR3: CASTQATYEQYF. CDR3 nucleotides: TGTGCCAGCACGCAGGCCACCTACGAGCAGTACTTC.

This clonotype was seen more than once but under ten times. Since the library was made to target alpha chains, this beta chain is a stray read and its abundance is not meaningful. The J gene is TRBJ2-7, the V gene TRBV28, with 12 bases matching TRBD1. Germline CDR1 is MDHEN and CDR2 is SYDVKM. The CDR3 is 17 residues long. V dropped 4 bases and J dropped 1; count of bases not matched to a gene: 8. CDR3 residues: CASSSTGTGGLSYEQYF. DNA for the CDR3: TGTGCCAGCAGTTCCACCGGGACAGGGGGCCTTTCCTACGAGCAGTACTTC.

To note about this clonotype: Within a library made for alpha chains, this beta chain is off target, and its count is uninformative. The chain has TRBV4-3 and TRBJ2-7; the match to TRBD1 covers 7 bases. J lost 2 bases, V lost 1 base, and 8 bases had no gene match. The germline CDR1 and CDR2 sequences are LGHNA and YSLEER. The CDR3 extends over 16 amino acids. CDR3 DNA sequence: TGCGCCAGCAGCCAAGCCGGACAGGAGAATCCCTACGAGCAGTACTTC. This gives the protein CASSQAGQENPYEQYF.

This clonotype appeared a few times. The library was prepared for alpha chains; this beta chain is a stray read, so its frequency means little. The chain has TRBV6-1 and TRBJ1-1; 7 bases agree with TRBD1. Trimming took 10 bases from V and 11 from J; bases not matched to a gene: 10. The CDR3 spans 11 residues. Germline CDR1 reads MNHNS; CDR2 reads SASEGT. The CDR3: CAIGEGARAFF. The CDR3 DNA is TGTGCCATTGGCGAGGGGGCGCGGGCTTTCTTT.

This clonotype has a handful of counts. Found in a library prepared for alpha chains, this beta chain is an off-target read, and its abundance has little meaning. This rearrangement joins TRBV5-6 to TRBJ2-2, with D hard to call. The CDR3 runs 15 residues. The ends were cut back, 4 bases at V and 1 base at J, with 11 bases in the middle. Looked up from germline, CDR1 is SGHDT and CDR2 is YYEEEE. The CDR3 protein is CASSPYQVNTGELFF. Written as DNA, the CDR3 is TGTGCCAGCAGCCCCTACCAGGTGAACACCGGGGAGCTGTTTTTT.

In regard to this clonotype: An end of the junction differs from the germline gene, which may be a read error. Since the library was made to target alpha chains, this beta chain is a stray read and its abundance is not meaningful. The chain carries TRBV20-1 and TRBJ2-7; 9 nucleotides align to TRBD2. The CDR3 is 17 amino acids. CDR1 is DFQATT, CDR2 SNEGSKA, per germline (reference sequence). CDR3 DNA sequence: TGCGGTGCCTCGGGGCTAGCGGGGCCTGGGAGTATCTACGAGCAGTACTTC. Amino acid sequence: CGASGLAGPGSIYEQYF.

This clonotype has at least ten counts. This beta chain came through as a stray read in a library set up for alpha chains, and its size says little. The chain carries TRBV18 and TRBJ2-3; D remains ambiguous. The CDR3 consists of 15 residues. Germline CDR1 KGHSH, CDR2 LQKENI. V was pared by 3 bases and J by 2 bases, with 12 bases between. The CDR3: CASSPRQATTDTQYF. In DNA form, the CDR3 reads TGTGCCAGCTCACCTCGCCAGGCGACCACAGATACGCAGTATTTT.

By its share, this clonotype is medium-sized. The size of this beta chain means little, since it is a stray read in a library made for alpha chains. The gene calls are TRBV27 and TRBJ2-7, with TRBD1 matching 8 bases. Unmatched junction bases numbered 3, after V lost 2 bases and J lost 3 bases. Per germline, CDR1 MNHEY and CDR2 SMNVEV (reference sequence). CDR3 length: 14 amino acids. The chain's CDR3 is CASSLQGANYEQYF. CDR3 bases: TGTGCCAGCAGTTTACAGGGGGCCAACTACGAGCAGTACTTC.

Many counts were recorded for this clonotype. This beta chain is an unintended read in a library built for alpha chains; its size means little. The chain employs TRBV11-2 and TRBJ2-4; 12 bases line up with TRBD2. Germline CDR1 SGHAT, CDR2 FQNNGV. This CDR3 is built from 15 residues. V dropped 5 bases and J dropped 6; count of bases not matched to a gene: 5. The CDR3 loop reads CASSPSGGAGNIQYF. The CDR3 bases are TGTGCCAGCAGCCCTAGCGGGGGGGCCGGAAACATTCAGTACTTC.

As for this clonotype: This beta chain is a stray sequence in a library constructed for alpha chains; its clone size is not meaningful. The V and J genes are TRBV24-1 and TRBJ2-7; D uncertain. Between the trimmed V and J ends, which lost 4 bases and 2 bases, there was a span of 8 bases. CDR1 and CDR2 (germline): KGHDR, SFDVKD. The CDR3 is 13 residues long. CDR3 sequence: CATSDPQTYEQYF. CDR3 bases: TGTGCCACCAGTGACCCACAGACCTACGAGCAGTACTTC.

This clonotype qualifies as medium-sized. This beta chain is a stray read from a library made for alpha chains; its abundance is not meaningful. The chain has TRBV6-5 and TRBJ1-1, with 7 bases identical to TRBD1. V shed 0 bases and J 4 bases; nucleotides not matched to a gene: 5. CDR1 is MNHEY, CDR2 SVGAGI, per germline. The CDR3 is made up of 15 amino acids. The chain's CDR3 is CASSYSRQGGTEAFF. The CDR3 region has the DNA TGTGCCAGCAGTTACTCGAGACAGGGTGGCACTGAAGCTTTCTTT.

This clonotype showed up many times. The library was built for alpha chains, so this beta chain is an off-target read and its size means little. This chain uses TRBV11-3 with TRBJ1-3; possible D gene TRBD1, 5 bases. The germline V gene encodes CDR1 SGHNT and CDR2 YENEEA. V lost 5 bases and J lost 0, with 11 bases in between. The CDR3 has 15 residues. The DNA for the CDR3 is TGTGCCAGCAGCACGGGACCACACTCTGGAAACACCATATATTTT. The encoded protein is CASSTGPHSGNTIYF.